These 9 T cell receptor beta chains originate from one sample sequenced in a study of cytomegalovirus exposure and HLA in healthy donors (dated by TCRdb to about 2017). The library was made by the immunoSEQ multiplex PCR assay. The source is immuneACCESS, and TCRdb retained only in-frame sequences with V and J called. Part of the clones is not carried over; for the studies checked, unresolved V genes explain less than half of this, and the remainder is unexplained. The sample yields approximately 140,000 clones; approximately 84% were counted once. Under 1.5% of the sample belongs to the ten largest clones. Sequencing was performed on PBMCs. The receptors here all came from a woman aged 30 to 39 in good health and CMV-seronegative.

The chain combines TRBV6-1 with TRBJ2-3, with TRBD2 matching 14 bases. V was clipped by 8 bases and J by 7 bases; unmatched bases: 5. The CDR3 has 14 amino acids. The germline CDR1 and CDR2 sequences are MNHNS and SASEGT. Written as DNA, the CDR3 is TGTGCCAGCGGACTAGCGGGGGGCCAATATACGCAGTATTTT. It is translated as CASGLAGGQYTQYF.

The chain has TRBV18 and TRBJ2-3, with D possibly being TRBD1 (5 bases). CDR1 KGHSH and CDR2 LQKENI come from the germline V gene. This CDR3 contains 17 residues. The ends were cut back, 0 bases at V and 0 bases at J, with 13 bases in the middle. As DNA, the CDR3 is TGTGCCAGCTCACCACCTCAGGTCCCAGGGAGCACAGATACGCAGTATTTT. This gives the protein CASSPPQVPGSTDTQYF.

The chain joins TRBV7-2 to TRBJ1-1; tentative D call: TRBD1 (5 bases). CDR1 and CDR2 from the germline V gene are SGHTA and FQGNSA. The CDR3 runs 13 residues. V lost 0 bases to trimming and J lost 8 bases, with 10 bases between them. CDR3 in DNA: TGTGCCAGCAGCTTAGCGTCTAGGACAGAAGCTTTCTTT. Its protein product is CASSLASRTEAFF.

This chain links TRBV6-5 with TRBJ1-1; D remains unclear. The CDR3 covers 14 residues. CDR1 is MNHEY, CDR2 SVGAGI, per germline. V shed 5 bases and J shed 1 base, with 11 bases lying between them. The CDR3, as DNA: TGTGCCAGCAGTCGTAAGACTCAGAACACTGAAGCTTTCTTT. Translating it yields CASSRKTQNTEAFF.

The genes are TRBV4-1 and TRBJ1-3; no clear D. The CDR3 loop spans 17 amino acids. Germline CDR1 MGHRA, CDR2 YSYEKL. V was cut by 3 bases and J by 0 bases, with 15 bases left in between. The CDR3 region is CASSQAPYSGSGNTIYF. CDR3 nucleotides: TGCGCCAGCAGCCAGGCCCCTTACAGCGGCTCTGGAAACACCATATATTTT.

This chain uses TRBV6-6 with TRBJ2-2; 10 nucleotides match TRBD1. V shed 7 bases, J shed 4 bases, and the junction held 6 bases outside the gene matches. The CDR3 spans 15 residues. Germline V gene lookup returns CDR1 MNHNY and CDR2 SVGAGI (reference sequence). The DNA of the CDR3 is TGTGCCAGCATTCCCCGGACAGGGGGCACCGGGGAGCTGTTTTTT. Amino acids: CASIPRTGGTGELFF.

CDR3 in amino acids: CASSVAGTGGYEQFF. CDR3 DNA: TGTGCCAGCAGCGTAGCGGGGACAGGGGGGTATGAGCAGTTCTTC. This chain links TRBV9 with TRBJ2-1, with 11 bases lining up with TRBD1. The length of the CDR3 is 15 residues. V lost 0 bases and J lost 8; bases outside the gene matches: 4. CDR1 is SGDLS and CDR2 is YYNGEE in the germline V gene.

The V and J genes are TRBV18 and TRBJ2-7; TRBD2 matches 7 bases. Germline V gene data show CDR1 as KGHSH and CDR2 as LQKENI. CDR3 size: 15 residues. V lost 3 bases, J lost 0 bases, and 5 bases stayed unmatched. The CDR3 loop reads CASSPAGAGSYEQYF. The DNA for the CDR3 is TGTGCCAGCTCACCTGCGGGAGCGGGCTCCTACGAGCAGTACTTC.

J is TRBJ2-3 and V is TRBV7-2; the match to TRBD1 covers 9 bases. The CDR3 extends over 16 amino acids. The V segment lost 5 bases and the J segment 4 bases; nucleotides outside the gene matches: 10. Germline V gene lookup returns CDR1 SGHTA and CDR2 FQGNSA. The CDR3 DNA reads as TGTGCCAGCAGCGCCGACAGGGGGGCTCAGGCAGATACGCAGTATTTT. Translating it yields CASSADRGAQADTQYF.